The T cell receptor (beta chain) described here comes from a study of shared clonotypes between healthy human individuals. Naivety among CD8 cells was defined by CD45RO negativity and positive CCR7 selection, thereby excluding terminally differentiated effector memory CD45RA+ cells. CDR1 MNHEY and CDR2 SMNVEV come from the germline V gene (reference sequence). The V segment lost 9 bases and the J segment 4 bases; nucleotides outside the gene matches: 2. The CDR3 is made up of 11 amino acids. TCRdb's copy holds only in-frame clones and misses some; the assay was immunoSEQ multiplex PCR. The top ten clones hold around 24% of a sample with roughly 890,000 clones, 92% of them seen once.

The chain combines TRBV27 with TRBJ1-2; 7 bases agree with TRBD1. The receptor was derived from a young man in good health. Sequenced material: naive CD8+ T cells sorted from blood. In DNA, the CDR3 is TGTGCCAGAGGGACAGCCTATGGCTACACCTTC. This codes for CARGTAYGYTF.